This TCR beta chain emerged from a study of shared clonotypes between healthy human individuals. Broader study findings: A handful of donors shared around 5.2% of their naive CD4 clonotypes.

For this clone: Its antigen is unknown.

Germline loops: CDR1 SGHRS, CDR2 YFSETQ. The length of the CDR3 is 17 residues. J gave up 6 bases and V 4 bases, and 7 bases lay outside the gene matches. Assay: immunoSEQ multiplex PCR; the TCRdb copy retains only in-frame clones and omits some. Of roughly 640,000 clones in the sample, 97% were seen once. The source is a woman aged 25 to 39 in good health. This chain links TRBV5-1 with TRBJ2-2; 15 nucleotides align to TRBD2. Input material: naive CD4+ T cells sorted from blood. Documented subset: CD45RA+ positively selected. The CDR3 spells CASSSGLAGGRAGELFF. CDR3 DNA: TGCGCCAGCAGCAGTGGACTAGCGGGAGGGAGGGCCGGGGAGCTGTTTTTT.